This TCR beta chain originates from a study of OX40 agonist ivuxolimab in advanced cancers. Broadly, across the study: Ivuxolimab, which targeted the costimulatory receptor OX40 (CD134), was an agonistic, fully human IgG2 monoclonal antibody. Intravenous ivuxolimab was administered to patients every 2 weeks at six dose levels: 0.01, 0.1, 0.3, 1.5, 3 and 10 mg/kg. Among the approximately 50 dose-escalation patients, approximately 20 had hepatocellular carcinoma, some 15 melanoma, 9 renal cell carcinoma and 9 head and neck cancer. The dose-escalation cohort was approximately 83% male with a mean age of around 62 years, ranging from roughly 23 to 79. Patients were allowed to have had prior anti-PD-1, anti-PD-L1 or anti-CTLA-4 therapy, and more than 30% of the dose-escalation patients had previously received checkpoint inhibitors. Three dose-escalation patients achieved partial responses, one with hepatocellular carcinoma and two with cutaneous melanoma. The point of sequencing TCRbeta in the periphery was to test whether ivuxolimab changed TCR sequence diversity and drove clonal T-cell expansion. The monotherapy dose-escalation portion (N ≈ 56 patients) of the phase I ivuxolimab trial is reported in the paper.

V is cut back by 5 bases and J by 4 bases, with 3 bases in the junction unmatched. Based on the germline V gene, the CDR1 and CDR2 sequences are SGHTA and FQGNSA. The CDR3 runs 16 amino acids, cysteine and phenylalanine included. The DNA shown is the 48-base CDR3, in frame from base 1. Patients with autoimmune disease history or receiving systemic immunosuppression were excluded from the trial. Peripheral blood for TCR sequencing was collected from all dose cohorts at baseline, on cycle 4 day 1, and on cycle 7 day 1. The samples were taken from a phase I, first-in-human, multicenter, open-label dose-escalation trial of ivuxolimab. The trial enrolled adults with locally advanced or metastatic head and neck squamous cell, hepatocellular, melanoma or renal cell carcinoma. Before TCR sequencing, CD4+ and CD8+ T cells were separately sorted from peripheral blood. Remarks on this clone: Its cognate antigen has yet to be identified. The record has no base qualities; no much larger clone is one base away.

What the authors observed across the whole study: Low levels of normalized T-cell clonal expansion were also seen in some patients who did not respond. After ivuxolimab, more expanded clones were found on average in CD8+ T cells than in CD4+ T cells. Antigen specificity was not determined for the clonally expanded peripheral T cells. Partial responders in the 0.1-3.0 mg/kg groups had among the lowest normalized peripheral clonal expansion, especially among CD8+ T cells. At doses from 0.1 to 3.0 mg/kg, clonal expansion was seen in both CD4+ and CD8+ blood T cells between baseline and week 6.

Genomic DNA was extracted from sorted cells for sequencing of the TCRbeta CDR3 region. The immunoSEQ Assay was used to sequence the TCRbeta CDR3 regions. This immuneACCESS table, as held by TCRdb, lists in-frame sequences with V and J called but not all clones. Of the missing ones, under half trace to an unresolved V gene in checked studies; the others have no known cause. The table for this sample lists roughly 20,000 clones; roughly 82% of them were counted only once. Just over 3% of the sample belongs to the ten largest clones. The sequencing here drew on CD4+ or CD8+ T cells sorted from blood, taken in a trial of the OX40 agonist ivuxolimab. The chain joins TRBV7-2 to TRBJ2-1; the central 15 bases match TRBD2. The sequence came from an adult with an advanced solid tumor such as melanoma, head and neck, liver or kidney cancer. This receptor carries the CDR3 CASSVGTSGGYNEQFF. The nucleotide sequence reads as follows: TGTGCCAGCAGCGTCGGGACTAGCGGGGGGTACAATGAGCAGTTCTTC.